This T cell receptor (beta chain) was documented in a study of T-cell reconstitution after alpha-beta-depleted transplantation in children. TCRbeta library preparation incorporated unique molecular identifiers. TCRdb reprocessed the PCR reads via MiXCR and lists one record per CDR3 protein. This sample has hundreds of thousands of distinct CDR3 sequences; about an eighth occur once, and the top ten carry 0.79%. This clonotype was counted a few times. What it binds is unknown. V lost 3 bases to trimming and J lost 4 bases; unmatched junction nucleotides: 16. The length of the CDR3 is 17 residues. The germline V gene encodes CDR1 SQVTM and CDR2 ANQGSEA. Regarding the study as a whole: Approximately two months post-transplant, alpha-beta T cells reportedly originated from several hundred expanded graft clones.

The sample here was PBMCs, taken before TCRalphabeta/CD19-depleted stem cell transplant. The TCR comes from a girl aged 2 to 10 with congenital amegakaryocytic thrombocytopenia, due to receive a stem cell transplant. V gene TRBV29-1 combines with J gene TRBJ2-3; 7 bases fit TRBD2. The CDR3 is CSVDSRLAEIVPDTQYF. The CDR3 bases are TGCAGCGTTGACTCCAGGCTAGCGGAAATTGTGCCAGATACGCAGTATTTT.